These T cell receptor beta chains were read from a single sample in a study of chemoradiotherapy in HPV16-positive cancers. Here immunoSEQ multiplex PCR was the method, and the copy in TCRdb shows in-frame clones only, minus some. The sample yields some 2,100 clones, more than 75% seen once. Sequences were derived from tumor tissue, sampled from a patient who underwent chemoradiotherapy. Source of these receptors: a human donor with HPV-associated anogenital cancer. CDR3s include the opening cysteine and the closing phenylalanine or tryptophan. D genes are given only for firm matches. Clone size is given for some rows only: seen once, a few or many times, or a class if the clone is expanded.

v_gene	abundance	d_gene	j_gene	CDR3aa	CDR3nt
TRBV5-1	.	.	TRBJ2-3	CASSLASGSTDTQYF	TGCGCCAGCAGCTTGGCGAGCGGATCCACAGATACGCAGTATTTT
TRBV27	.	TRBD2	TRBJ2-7	CASRSGTSLYEQYF	TGTGCCAGCAGATCCGGGACTAGCCTCTACGAGCAGTACTTC
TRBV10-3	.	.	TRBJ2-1	CAISENLSSYNEQFF	TGTGCCATCAGTGAGAATCTTAGCTCCTACAATGAGCAGTTCTTC
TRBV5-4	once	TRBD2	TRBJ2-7	CASSVRASGRASEQYF	TGTGCCAGCAGCGTGAGGGCCAGCGGGAGGGCCAGCGAGCAGTACTTC
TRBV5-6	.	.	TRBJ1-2	CASSSRRVGIYGYTF	TGTGCCAGCAGCTCCCGACGGGTTGGAATCTATGGCTACACCTTC
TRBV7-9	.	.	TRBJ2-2	CASSFDYTGELFF	TGTGCCAGCAGCTTCGATTACACCGGGGAGCTGTTTTTT
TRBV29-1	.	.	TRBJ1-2	CSAQDGTYGYTF	TGCAGCGCCCAGGACGGAACCTATGGCTACACCTTC
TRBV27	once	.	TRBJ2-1	CASSPVGRYNEQFF	TGTGCCAGCAGTCCCGTGGGTAGGTACAATGAGCAGTTCTTC
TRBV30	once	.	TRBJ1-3	CAWSWASGNTIYF	TGTGCCTGGAGTTGGGCCTCTGGAAACACCATATATTTT
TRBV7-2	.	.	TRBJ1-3	CASSRRGSGNTIYF	TGTGCCAGCAGCCGAAGGGGCTCTGGAAACACCATATATTTT
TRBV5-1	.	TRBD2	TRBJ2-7	CASSLTSGSGYEQYF	TGCGCCAGCAGCTTAACTAGCGGGAGTGGATACGAGCAGTACTTC
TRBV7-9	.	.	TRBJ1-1	CATQILTNTEAFF	TGTGCCACCCAGATCCTGACGAACACTGAAGCTTTCTTT
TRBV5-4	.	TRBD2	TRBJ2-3	CASSFMTSGGTDTQYF	TGTGCCAGCAGCTTCATGACTAGCGGGGGAACAGATACGCAGTATTTT
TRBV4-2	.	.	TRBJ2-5	CASSQGTLGQETQYF	TGTGCCAGCAGCCAAGGGACCCTTGGGCAAGAGACCCAGTACTTC
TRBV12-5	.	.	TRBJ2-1	CASGLHRVDYNEQFF	TGTGCTAGTGGTTTGCACAGGGTGGATTACAATGAGCAGTTCTTC
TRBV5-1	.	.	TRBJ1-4	CASSMEGATNEKLFF	TGCGCCAGCAGCATGGAGGGGGCAACTAATGAAAAACTGTTTTTT
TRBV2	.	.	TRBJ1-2	CASSARQATNYGYTF	TGTGCCAGCAGTGCTCGACAGGCTACAAACTATGGCTACACCTTC
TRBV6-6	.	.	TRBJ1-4	CASRGQGKGNEKLFF	TGTGCCAGCAGGGGGCAGGGGAAGGGTAATGAAAAACTGTTTTTT
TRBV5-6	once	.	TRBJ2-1	CASSLGGLEQFF	TGTGCCAGCAGCTTGGGCGGTCTTGAGCAGTTCTTC
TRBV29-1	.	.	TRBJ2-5	CSVETTRRETQYF	TGCAGCGTTGAAACGACCCGGAGAGAGACCCAGTACTTC
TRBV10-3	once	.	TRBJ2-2	CAIRGANTGELFF	TGTGCCATCCGAGGGGCGAACACCGGGGAGCTGTTTTTT
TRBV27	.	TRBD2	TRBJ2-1	CASSLRTGLANNNEQFF	TGTGCCAGCAGTTTAAGGACAGGACTAGCGAATAACAATGAGCAGTTCTTC
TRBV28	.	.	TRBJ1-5	CASRGRGEVQPQHF	TGTGCCAGCAGGGGTAGGGGGGAGGTCCAGCCCCAGCATTTT
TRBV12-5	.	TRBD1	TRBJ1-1	CASGFFSTGRNTEAFF	TGTGCTAGTGGTTTCTTTTCGACAGGGAGGAACACTGAAGCTTTCTTT
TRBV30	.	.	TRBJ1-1	CAWSRADVSSEAFF	TGTGCCTGGTCCCGGGCAGATGTTTCTTCCGAAGCTTTCTTT
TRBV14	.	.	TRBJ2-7	CASSRRTSGLYEQYF	TGTGCCAGCAGCCGAAGAACCAGCGGGCTCTACGAGCAGTACTTC
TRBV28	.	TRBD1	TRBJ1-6	CASSMTGDSPLHF	TGTGCCAGCAGCATGACAGGGGACTCACCCCTCCACTTT
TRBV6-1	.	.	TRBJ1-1	CASSETPGDPEAFF	TGTGCCAGCAGTGAAACCCCGGGGGACCCTGAAGCTTTCTTT
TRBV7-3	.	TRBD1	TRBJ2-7	CASSLGTGPFYEQYF	TGTGCCAGCAGCTTGGGGACAGGACCGTTCTACGAGCAGTACTTC
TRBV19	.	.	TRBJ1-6	CASSIGGSPLHF	TGTGCCAGTAGCATTGGGGGTTCACCCCTCCACTTT
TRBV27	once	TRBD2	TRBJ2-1	CASSLWSLAGVNEQFF	TGTGCCAGCAGTTTATGGTCGCTAGCGGGAGTCAATGAGCAGTTCTTC
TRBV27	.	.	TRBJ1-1	CASSLSTAAYSTEAFF	TGTGCCAGCAGTTTATCGACGGCAGCTTATTCCACTGAAGCTTTCTTT
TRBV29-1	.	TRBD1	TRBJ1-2	CSADRQGRDGYTF	TGCAGCGCTGATCGACAGGGGAGGGATGGCTACACCTTC
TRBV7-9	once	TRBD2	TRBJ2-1	CASSTSGGLSSYNEQFF	TGTGCCAGCAGCACTAGCGGGGGACTTAGCTCCTACAATGAGCAGTTCTTC
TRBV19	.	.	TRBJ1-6	CASSIAEGLSPLHF	TGTGCCAGTAGTATAGCCGAGGGATTATCACCCCTCCACTTT
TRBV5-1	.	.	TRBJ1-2	CASSPWGYGYTF	TGCGCCAGCAGCCCCTGGGGGTATGGCTACACCTTC
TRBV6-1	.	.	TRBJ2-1	CASSETEYNEQFF	TGTGCCAGCAGTGAGACGGAATACAATGAGCAGTTCTTC
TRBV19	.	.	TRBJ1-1	CASSQGTVTEAFF	TGTGCCAGTAGCCAGGGGACGGTCACTGAAGCTTTCTTT
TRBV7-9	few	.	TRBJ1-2	CASSSRTAGNYGYTF	TGTGCCAGCAGCTCCCGGACCGCCGGTAACTATGGCTACACCTTC
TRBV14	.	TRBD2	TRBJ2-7	CASSQVRGEGSSYEQYF	TGTGCCAGCAGCCAAGTTCGGGGGGAAGGGTCCTCCTACGAGCAGTACTTC
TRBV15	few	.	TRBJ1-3	CATSSGLSLSGNTIYF	TGTGCCACCAGCAGTGGTTTAAGCCTCTCTGGAAACACCATATATTTT
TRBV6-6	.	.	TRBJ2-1	CASTGPIWNEQFF	TGTGCCAGCACGGGACCCATCTGGAATGAGCAGTTCTTC
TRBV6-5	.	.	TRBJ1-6	CASQFGQGVGPLHF	TGTGCCAGCCAGTTTGGGCAGGGCGTCGGACCCCTCCACTTT
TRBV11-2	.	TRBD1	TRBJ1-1	CASSWPGQGNTEAFF	TGTGCCAGCAGCTGGCCTGGACAGGGGAACACTGAAGCTTTCTTT
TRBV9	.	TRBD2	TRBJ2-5	CASSVAMRGKETQYF	TGTGCCAGCAGCGTAGCGATGCGGGGGAAAGAGACCCAGTACTTC
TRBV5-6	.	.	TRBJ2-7	CASSLGPAYEQYF	TGTGCCAGCAGCTTGGGCCCCGCCTACGAGCAGTACTTC
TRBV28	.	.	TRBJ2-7	CATSTGSYEQYF	TGTGCCACCTCAACAGGGTCCTACGAGCAGTACTTC
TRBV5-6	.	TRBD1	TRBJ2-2	CASSFRQGAGGELFF	TGTGCCAGCAGCTTTCGACAGGGGGCCGGCGGGGAGCTGTTTTTT
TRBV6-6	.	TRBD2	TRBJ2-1	CASTGLAESYNEQFF	TGTGCCAGCACCGGGCTAGCGGAATCCTACAATGAGCAGTTCTTC
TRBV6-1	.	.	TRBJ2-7	CASSDLVAREQYF	TGTGCCAGCAGTGATTTGGTAGCCCGCGAGCAGTACTTC
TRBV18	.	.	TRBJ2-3	CASSPTGNTDTQYF	TGTGCCAGCTCACCGACGGGCAACACAGATACGCAGTATTTT
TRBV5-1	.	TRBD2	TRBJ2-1	CASSGGEGPKDNEQFF	TGCGCCAGCAGCGGGGGGGAGGGTCCTAAAGACAATGAGCAGTTCTTC
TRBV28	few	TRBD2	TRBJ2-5	CASSTSTLAGGSYQETQYF	TGTGCCAGCAGTACTTCCACTCTAGCGGGGGGTTCGTACCAAGAGACCCAGTACTTC
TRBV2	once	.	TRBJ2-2	CATGAGTFTGELFF	TGTGCCACAGGCGCAGGGACGTTCACCGGGGAGCTGTTTTTT